This TCR beta chain appears in the sequencing data of a study of shared clonotypes between healthy human individuals. CDR1 is SGDLS and CDR2 is YYNGEE in the germline V gene. V gave up 0 bases and J gave up 8 bases; unmatched junction bases: 8. This CDR3 contains 15 residues. The assay ran at deep level. An even split of each subset's genomic DNA across several immunoSEQ plates was performed. Profiling relied on immunoSEQ multiplex PCR, and the TCRdb table lists in-frame clones only, not all of them. The sample yields about 480,000 clones, roughly 85% seen once. Sequenced sample: PBMCs. This chain joins TRBV9 and TRBJ2-1; 7 bases match TRBD2. The origin of this receptor is a woman aged 40 to 55 in good health. Some clones in this sample may be carry-over from other donors' samples. The DNA of the CDR3 is TGTGCCAGCAGCGTAGGGCTAGCGGAAGGATATGAGCAGTTCTTC. This sequence encodes CASSVGLAEGYEQFF.